This T cell receptor beta chain stems from a study of blood T cell repertoires in COVID-19. Study-level background: PBMCs, B-cell-depleted T cells, or T cells provided the cDNA or gDNA that made up the material.

This table comes from immunoSEQ multiplex PCR, and its TCRdb copy is limited to in-frame clones, with some not included. The table shows around 220,000 clones, with 75% to 90% occurring only once. The germline V gene has CDR1 MNHEY and CDR2 SVGAGI. The V and J ends lost 6 bases and 2 bases respectively, with 11 bases between them. The CDR3 runs to 13 residues. V is TRBV6-5 and J is TRBJ2-7, with a weak D call TRBD1 (6 bases). Input material: peripheral blood. This clonotype originated in a human donor in a cohort sampled during active COVID-19. CDR3 DNA sequence: TGTGCCAGCAGGATGGGACATGCCTACGAGCAGTACTTC. Translating gives CASRMGHAYEQYF.